This T cell receptor beta chain was captured by sequencing in a study of blood T cells in healthy people across ages. V was cut by 3 bases and J by 6 bases, with 11 bases left in between. CDR3 length equals 13 residues. Combining a sample-barcoded 5' primer with a J-beta primer mix, a second PCR ran for about 7 to 12 cycles. Each CDR3 protein is one row after TCRdb ran MiXCR on the 5' RACE reads. The data contain about 1.6 million distinct CDR3 sequences, roughly 32% of them singletons. In its sample, this clonotype was seen once. The donors, aged about 6 to 100, were healthy Caucasians from Russia. The sequence derives from a young woman in good health. Specimen: blood. The V and J genes are TRBV12-3 or TRBV12-4 and TRBJ1-1; D may be TRBD1 (6 bases). Here the CDR3 reads CASSLYRESEAFF. CDR3 sequence (DNA): TGTGCCAGCAGTTTGTACAGGGAATCTGAAGCTTTCTTT.